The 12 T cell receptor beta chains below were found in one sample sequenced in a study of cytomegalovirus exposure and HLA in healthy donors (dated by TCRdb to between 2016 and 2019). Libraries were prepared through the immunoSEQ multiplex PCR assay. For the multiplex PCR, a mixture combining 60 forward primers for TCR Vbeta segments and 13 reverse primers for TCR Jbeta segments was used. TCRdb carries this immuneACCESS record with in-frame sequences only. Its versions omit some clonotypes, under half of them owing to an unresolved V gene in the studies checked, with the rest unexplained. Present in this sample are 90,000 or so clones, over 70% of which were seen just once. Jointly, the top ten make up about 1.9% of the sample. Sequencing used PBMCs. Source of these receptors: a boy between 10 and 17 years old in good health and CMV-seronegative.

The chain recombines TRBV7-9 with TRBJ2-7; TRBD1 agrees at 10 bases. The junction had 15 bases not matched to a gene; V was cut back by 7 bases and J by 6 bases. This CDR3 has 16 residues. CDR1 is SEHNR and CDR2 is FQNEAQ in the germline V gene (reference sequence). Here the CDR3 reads CASTPAGQGSGIEQYF. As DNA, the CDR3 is TGTGCCAGCACGCCCGCGGGACAGGGGTCGGGGATCGAGCAGTACTTC.

CDR3 in amino acids: CASSSWDREKQFF. CDR3 in DNA: TGTGCCAGCAGCTCCTGGGACAGGGAAAAGCAGTTCTTC. The chain recombines TRBV7-2 with TRBJ2-1; 9 nucleotides match TRBD1. The CDR3 covers 13 residues. Trimming removed 4 bases from V and 11 bases from J; junction bases left unmatched: 6. Germline loops: CDR1 SGHTA, CDR2 FQGNSA.

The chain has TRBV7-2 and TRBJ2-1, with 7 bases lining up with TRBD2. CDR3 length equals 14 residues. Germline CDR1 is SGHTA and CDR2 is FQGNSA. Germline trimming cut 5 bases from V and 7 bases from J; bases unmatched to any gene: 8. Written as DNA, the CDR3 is TGTGCCAGCAGCCGAGGCGGGAGTGAGAATGAGCAGTTCTTC. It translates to CASSRGGSENEQFF.

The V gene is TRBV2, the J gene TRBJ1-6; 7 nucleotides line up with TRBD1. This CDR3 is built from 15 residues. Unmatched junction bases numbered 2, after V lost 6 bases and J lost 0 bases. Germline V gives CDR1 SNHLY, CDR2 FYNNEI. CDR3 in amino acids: CASRGDSSYNSPLHF. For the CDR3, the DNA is TGTGCCAGCAGGGGGGACAGCTCCTATAATTCACCCCTCCACTTT.

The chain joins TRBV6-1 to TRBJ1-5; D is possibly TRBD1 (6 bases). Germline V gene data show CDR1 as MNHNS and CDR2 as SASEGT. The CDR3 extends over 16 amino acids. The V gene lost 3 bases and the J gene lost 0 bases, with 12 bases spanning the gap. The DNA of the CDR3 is TGTGCCAGCAGTGAGGAGGGGGGGTATAGCAATCAGCCCCAGCATTTT. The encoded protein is CASSEEGGYSNQPQHF.

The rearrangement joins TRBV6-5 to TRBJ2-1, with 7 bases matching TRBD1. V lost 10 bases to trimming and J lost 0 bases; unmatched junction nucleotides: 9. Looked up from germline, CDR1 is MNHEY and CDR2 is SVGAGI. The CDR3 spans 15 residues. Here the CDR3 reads CATSEGGGSYNEQFF. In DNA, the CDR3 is TGTGCCACCTCGGAAGGGGGCGGCTCCTACAATGAGCAGTTCTTC.

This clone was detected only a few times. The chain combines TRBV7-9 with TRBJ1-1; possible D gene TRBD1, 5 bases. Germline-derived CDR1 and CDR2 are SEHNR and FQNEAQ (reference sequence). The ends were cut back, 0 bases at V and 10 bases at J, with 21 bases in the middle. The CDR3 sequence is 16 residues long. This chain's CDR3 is CASSLASGSADMRAFF. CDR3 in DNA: TGTGCCAGCAGCTTAGCGTCGGGCTCCGCGGACATGAGAGCTTTCTTT.

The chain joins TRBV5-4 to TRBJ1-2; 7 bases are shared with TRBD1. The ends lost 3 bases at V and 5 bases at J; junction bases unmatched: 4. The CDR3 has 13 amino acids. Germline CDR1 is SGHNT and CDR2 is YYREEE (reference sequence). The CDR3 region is CASSSGTAYGYTF. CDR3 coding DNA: TGTGCCAGCAGCTCCGGGACAGCTTATGGCTACACCTTC.

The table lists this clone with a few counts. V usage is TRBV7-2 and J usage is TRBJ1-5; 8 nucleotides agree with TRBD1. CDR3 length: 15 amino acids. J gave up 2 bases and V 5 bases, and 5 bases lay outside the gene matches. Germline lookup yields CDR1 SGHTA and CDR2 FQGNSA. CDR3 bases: TGTGCCAGCAGCCCGATGACAGGGGGCAATCAGCCCCAGCATTTT. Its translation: CASSPMTGGNQPQHF.

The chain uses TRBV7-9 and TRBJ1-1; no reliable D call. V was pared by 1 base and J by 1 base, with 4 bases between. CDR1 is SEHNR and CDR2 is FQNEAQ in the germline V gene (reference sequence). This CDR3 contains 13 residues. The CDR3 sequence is CASSLDTNTEAFF. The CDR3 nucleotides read TGTGCCAGCAGCTTAGACACGAACACTGAAGCTTTCTTT.

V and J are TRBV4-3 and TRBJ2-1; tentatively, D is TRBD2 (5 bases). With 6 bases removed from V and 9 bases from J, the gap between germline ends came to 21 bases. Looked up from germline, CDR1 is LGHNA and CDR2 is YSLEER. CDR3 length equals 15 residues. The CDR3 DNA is TGCGCCAGCAGTCCAAGTCCATCGGGGAGAGGTGAGCAGTTCTTC. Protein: CASSPSPSGRGEQFF.

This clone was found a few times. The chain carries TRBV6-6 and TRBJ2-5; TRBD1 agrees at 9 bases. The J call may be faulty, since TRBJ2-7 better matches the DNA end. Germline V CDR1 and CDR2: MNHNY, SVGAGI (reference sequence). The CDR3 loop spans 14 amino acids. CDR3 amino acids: CASTLRDRVYEQYF. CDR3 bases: TGTGCCAGCACCCTCCGGGACAGGGTCTACGAGCAGTACTTC.